A single sample gave rise to the 23 T cell receptor beta chains below, sequenced in a study of T-cell memory formation after mild COVID-19. TCRdb re-called the 5' RACE reads through MiXCR, storing one row per CDR3 protein. Of tens of thousands of distinct CDR3 sequences in the sample, around 15% were seen once. Sequenced sample: PBMCs or a T cell subset sorted from them (not recorded which). Every receptor here comes from a man aged 18 to 29 who had mild COVID-19 (a few samples of this study predate the infection). Cell type and time point are not known.

This clonotype has only a few counts. This rearrangement joins TRBV6-2 or TRBV6-3 to TRBJ2-1, with D perhaps TRBD1 (6 bases). CDR1 and CDR2 (germline): MNHEY, SVGEGT. The CDR3 covers 16 residues. The V gene lost 5 bases and the J gene lost 1 base, with 15 bases spanning the gap. CDR3 nucleotide sequence: TGTGCCAGCAGTGAGACAGGAAAAGGGTCCTACAATGAGCAGTTCTTC. This gives the protein CASSETGKGSYNEQFF.

In its sample, this clonotype was seen a few times. This sequence joins TRBV7-2 and TRBJ2-1, with 10 bases that match TRBD2. Trimming cost V 4 bases and J 3 bases; bases outside gene matches: 3. CDR1 and CDR2 from the germline V gene are SGHTA and FQGNSA. The CDR3 runs 15 residues. CDR3 bases: TGTGCCAGCAGCTCGAGCGGGGGGGGCTACAATGAGCAGTTCTTC. It specifies CASSSSGGGYNEQFF.

V gene TRBV4-1 combines with J gene TRBJ2-1, with TRBD2 matching 12 bases. The length of the CDR3 is 17 residues. The V and J ends lost 0 bases and 6 bases, in that order; junction bases with no gene match: 6. Germline CDR1 is MGHRA and CDR2 is YSYEKL. The CDR3 loop is CASSQETSGGPGNEQFF. The CDR3 bases are TGCGCCAGCAGCCAAGAAACTAGCGGGGGGCCGGGCAATGAGCAGTTCTTC.

This clonotype came up a few times. V is TRBV4-1 and J is TRBJ2-7; D possibly corresponds to TRBD1 (6 bases). Germline lookup yields CDR1 MGHRA and CDR2 YSYEKL. With 1 base removed from V and 3 bases from J, the gap between germline ends came to 13 bases. CDR3 size: 15 residues. The DNA of the CDR3 is TGCGCCAGCAGCCAAGCACCAGGGGCCCGCTACGAGCAGTACGTC. It yields the protein CASSQAPGARYEQYV.

This clonotype was detected only a few times. The rearrangement uses TRBV29-1 and TRBJ2-1, with TRBD1 matching 10 bases. Trimming cost V 7 bases and J 7 bases; bases outside gene matches: 10. The germline V gene encodes CDR1 SQVTM and CDR2 ANQGSEA. This CDR3 has 14 amino acids. Written as DNA, the CDR3 is TGCAGCGCCGAGGGGACAGGGGAGAATAATGAGCAGTTCTTC. Translated, it gives CSAEGTGENNEQFF.

This clonotype was counted only a few times. The chain recombines TRBV27 with TRBJ2-3; D perhaps matches TRBD1 (6 bases). Germline values: CDR1 MNHEY, CDR2 SMNVEV (reference sequence). V lost 5 bases and J 0 bases, leaving 15 bases between the germline ends. This CDR3 has 16 amino acids. The CDR3 bases are TGTGCCAGCAGTGCCCTAACAGGGAGAAGCACAGATACGCAGTATTTT. Protein product: CASSALTGRSTDTQYF.

The V and J genes are TRBV2 and TRBJ2-1; the D is unclear. Germline values: CDR1 SNHLY, CDR2 FYNNEI. The germline V and J ends were trimmed by 2 bases and 7 bases, with 3 bases remaining between them. The CDR3 covers 11 residues. The CDR3 sequence is CASSERNEQFF. CDR3 in DNA: TGTGCCAGCAGTGAACGGAATGAGCAGTTCTTC.

V gene TRBV5-1 combines with J gene TRBJ2-2; the D gene is possibly TRBD1 (5 bases). V dropped 1 base and J dropped 0 bases, with 7 bases sitting between them. The CDR3 runs 15 residues. Germline V gene lookup returns CDR1 SGHRS and CDR2 YFSETQ. The CDR3 region has the DNA TGCGCCAGCAGCTTGTGGGGCCCGAACACCGGGGAGCTGTTTTTT. As protein: CASSLWGPNTGELFF.

In its sample, this clonotype was seen a few times. This chain joins TRBV7-9 and TRBJ2-1; maybe TRBD2 (6 bases). Trimming shortened V by 3 bases and J by 4 bases, and 13 bases separated the two germline ends. The CDR3 has 15 amino acids. Looked up from germline, CDR1 is SEHNR and CDR2 is FQNEAQ (reference sequence). The CDR3 sequence: CASSFWGETYNEQFF. The CDR3 DNA reads as TGTGCCAGCAGCTTTTGGGGGGAAACTTACAATGAGCAGTTCTTC. The variable domain in full, completed from reference TRBV7-9 and TRBJ2-1, reads DTGVSQNPRHKITKRGQNVTFRCDPISEHNRLYWYRQTLGQGPEFLTYFQNEAQLEKSRLLSDRFSAERPKGSFSTLEIQRTEQGDSAMYLCASSFWGETYNEQFFGPGTRLTVL.

This clonotype was seen more than once but under ten times. The chain uses TRBV6-6 and TRBJ2-5, with 8 nucleotides matching TRBD1. The CDR3 is 15 residues long. CDR1 is MNHNY and CDR2 is SVGAGI in the germline V gene (reference sequence). The junction had 9 bases not matched to a gene; V was cut back by 7 bases and J by 2 bases. CDR3: CASTETYRGQETQYF. The DNA of the CDR3 is TGTGCCAGCACCGAAACCTACAGGGGGCAAGAGACCCAGTACTTC.

The chain uses TRBV28 and TRBJ2-3, with TRBD2 matching over 10 bases. CDR3 size: 16 residues. Trimming at V came to 5 bases and at J to 5 bases, leaving 10 bases not matched to a gene. CDR1 MDHEN and CDR2 SYDVKM come from the germline V gene. The CDR3 spells CASSQLAGTRGDTQYF. The CDR3 nucleotides are TGTGCCAGCAGTCAACTAGCGGGGACTAGGGGAGATACGCAGTATTTT.

Many counts were recorded for this clonotype. The chain is built from TRBV29-1 and TRBJ2-3; 11 nucleotides match TRBD1. CDR3 size: 14 residues. The V segment lost 7 bases and the J segment 8 bases; nucleotides outside the gene matches: 11. Looked up from germline, CDR1 is SQVTM and CDR2 is ANQGSEA. The CDR3 region has the DNA TGCAGCGCCTTTGGGACAGGGGGAAGCGGTACGCAGTATTTT. Translation gives CSAFGTGGSGTQYF.

This clonotype has a single count. The chain joins TRBV6-2 or TRBV6-3 to TRBJ2-3, with D perhaps matching TRBD2 (5 bases). Trimming removed 2 bases from V and 2 bases from J, with 14 bases in between. Germline lookup yields CDR1 MNHEY and CDR2 SVGEGT. This CDR3 comprises 16 residues. CDR3 sequence (DNA): TGTGCCAGCAGTTACGATAGCGAGGAGGACACAGATACGCAGTATTTT. The encoded protein is CASSYDSEEDTDTQYF.

This clonotype was seen at least ten times. This chain joins TRBV7-9 and TRBJ2-7, with D unresolved. The germline V and J ends were trimmed by 4 bases and 6 bases, with 13 bases remaining between them. Germline CDR1 reads SEHNR; CDR2 reads FQNEAQ (reference sequence). This CDR3 has 13 amino acids. Here the CDR3 reads CASSSAPRAEQYF. The CDR3 nucleotides read TGTGCCAGCAGCTCAGCCCCACGGGCCGAGCAGTACTTC.

The V call is TRBV7-3, the J call TRBJ1-1; D not resolved. With 5 bases removed from V and 3 bases from J, the gap between germline ends came to 16 bases. The CDR3 runs 15 residues. CDR1 SGHTA and CDR2 FQGTGA come from the germline V gene. The CDR3 spells CASSHREGGDTEAFF. The CDR3 region has the DNA TGTGCCAGCAGCCACCGGGAGGGCGGAGACACTGAAGCTTTCTTT.

This clonotype was observed a few times. The rearrangement joins TRBV29-1 to TRBJ2-3; D perhaps matches TRBD2 (6 bases). This CDR3 is 10 amino acids long. Per the germline V gene, CDR1 is SQVTM and CDR2 is ANQGSEA. Deletions cut 8 bases from V and 10 bases from J, with 13 bases between. The CDR3 is CSTIGGPQYF. In nucleotides, the CDR3 is TGCAGCACGATCGGAGGGCCGCAGTATTTT.

This clonotype was seen a few times. The J gene is TRBJ1-1, the V gene TRBV9; D unclear. Germline V gene lookup returns CDR1 SGDLS and CDR2 YYNGEE. This CDR3 is built from 13 residues. V dropped 4 bases and J dropped 0 bases, with 7 bases sitting between them. The CDR3 loop is CASSTGVNTEAFF. CDR3 sequence (DNA): TGTGCCAGCAGCACGGGAGTGAACACTGAAGCTTTCTTT.

The chain carries TRBV12-3 or TRBV12-4 and TRBJ1-1; possible D gene TRBD1, 5 bases. The length of the CDR3 is 15 residues. V lost 8 bases, J lost 8 bases, and 24 bases lay in between. The CDR3 sequence is CASSLGPGPVSEAFF. DNA of the CDR3: TGTGCCAGCTCACTGGGGCCGGGACCCGTATCGGAAGCTTTCTTT.

The CDR3 region has the DNA TGCGCCAGCAGCCAAGAATGGAGGAGTTCCTACGAGCAGTACGTC. Its translation is CASSQEWRSSYEQYV. The chain uses TRBV4-1 and TRBJ2-7, with D perhaps matching TRBD2 (5 bases). CDR1 MGHRA and CDR2 YSYEKL come from the germline V gene. The CDR3 extends over 15 amino acids. Trimming took off 0 bases at V and 1 base at J, with 10 bases between the two ends.

The chain joins TRBV29-1 to TRBJ2-2; D is unresolved. Germline V gives CDR1 SQVTM, CDR2 ANQGSEA. The CDR3 extends over 12 amino acids. CDR3 DNA sequence: TGCACCGCGGCAGCGAACACCGGGGAGCTGTTTTTT. Translated, it gives CTAAANTGELFF.

Ten or more counts support this clonotype. The chain has TRBV10-3 and TRBJ2-3, with D perhaps TRBD1 (6 bases). This CDR3 spans 14 amino acids. CDR1 and CDR2 from the germline V gene are ENHRY and SYGVKD. The ends were cut back, 3 bases at V and 2 bases at J, with 9 bases in the middle. CDR3 sequence: CAISDGQLTDTQYF. CDR3 DNA sequence: TGTGCCATCAGTGATGGACAGCTCACAGATACGCAGTATTTT.

In its sample, this clonotype was seen a few times. The chain has TRBV5-1 and TRBJ2-4; 11 bases align to TRBD2. CDR1 and CDR2 from the germline V gene are SGHRS and YFSETQ. This CDR3 has 18 residues. With 9 bases clipped from V and 0 bases from J, the junction kept 14 bases outside the gene matches. The CDR3 is CAITSGTSGLLAKNIQYF. In DNA, the CDR3 is TGCGCCATCACGTCCGGGACTAGCGGATTGCTAGCCAAAAACATTCAGTACTTC.

This clonotype was seen a few times. This chain uses TRBV24-1 with TRBJ2-1; D could derive from TRBD1 or TRBD2 (5 bases each). V lost 9 bases to trimming and J lost 7 bases, with 15 bases between them. Germline V CDR1 and CDR2: KGHDR, SFDVKD. This CDR3 region has 13 residues. CDR3 loop: CATGPLGGNEQFF. Here the CDR3 DNA reads TGTGCCACCGGACCCCTTGGGGGAAATGAGCAGTTCTTC.